This TCR beta chain was profiled in a study of T cell responses to AZD1222 COVID-19 vaccine. The study, taken as a whole, reports: Among the donors, most were white British and more were female, and clonal diversity was possibly underestimated. The reported proportion of spike-specific TCRs targeting unmutated variant regions was nearly half. The study found vaccine-associated CD4 TCRs spanning spike, dominant at 160-218 and 743-854.

Assay used: immunoSEQ multiplex PCR; TCRdb lists only in-frame clones, some missing. The sample yields about 150,000 clones, roughly 90% seen once. A remark on this clone: Its antigen is not identified.

The length of the CDR3 is 14 residues. After removal of 5 bases from V and 7 bases from J, the junction contained 10 bases not matched to a gene. The germline gives CDR1 MNHEY, CDR2 SVGEGT. The receptor was derived from an adult who received the AZD1222 COVID-19 vaccine. This sequence joins TRBV6-2 or TRBV6-3 and TRBJ2-5; 7 bases line up with TRBD2. The source material was peripheral blood, sampled 28 days after the second AZD1222 dose. In nucleotides, the CDR3 is TGTGCCAGCAGTACTGGAAGCCCGGGGGGGACCCAGTACTTC. Its protein product is CASSTGSPGGTQYF.